This TCR beta chain was documented in a study of CD8 T cells in ankylosing spondylitis. Study observations and caveats: Clones tied to disease were said to be significantly enriched in matched ankylosing spondylitis synovial fluid. As for the disease-linked clones, they showed a CD8+ phenotype and occurred at relatively low frequencies in peripheral blood.

V shed 0 bases and J shed 8 bases, with 10 bases lying between them. The CDR3 has 13 amino acids. CDR1 is SGHTA, CDR2 FQGNSA, per germline. This clonotype was counted at least ten times. Its antigen is undetermined. TCRdb used MiXCR to reprocess the 5' RACE reads, holding one entry per CDR3 protein. The sample carries under 85,000 distinct CDR3 sequences, 5.3% recorded once. V is TRBV7-2 and J is TRBJ1-1; D ambiguous. The source material was blood, either unsorted or a sorted T cell fraction (not recorded which). This TCR derives from a male donor with ankylosing spondylitis or in good health (not recorded which). CDR3 DNA: TGTGCCAGCAGCTTAGCGCATGCAATGGAAGCTTTCTTT. Protein sequence: CASSLAHAMEAFF.